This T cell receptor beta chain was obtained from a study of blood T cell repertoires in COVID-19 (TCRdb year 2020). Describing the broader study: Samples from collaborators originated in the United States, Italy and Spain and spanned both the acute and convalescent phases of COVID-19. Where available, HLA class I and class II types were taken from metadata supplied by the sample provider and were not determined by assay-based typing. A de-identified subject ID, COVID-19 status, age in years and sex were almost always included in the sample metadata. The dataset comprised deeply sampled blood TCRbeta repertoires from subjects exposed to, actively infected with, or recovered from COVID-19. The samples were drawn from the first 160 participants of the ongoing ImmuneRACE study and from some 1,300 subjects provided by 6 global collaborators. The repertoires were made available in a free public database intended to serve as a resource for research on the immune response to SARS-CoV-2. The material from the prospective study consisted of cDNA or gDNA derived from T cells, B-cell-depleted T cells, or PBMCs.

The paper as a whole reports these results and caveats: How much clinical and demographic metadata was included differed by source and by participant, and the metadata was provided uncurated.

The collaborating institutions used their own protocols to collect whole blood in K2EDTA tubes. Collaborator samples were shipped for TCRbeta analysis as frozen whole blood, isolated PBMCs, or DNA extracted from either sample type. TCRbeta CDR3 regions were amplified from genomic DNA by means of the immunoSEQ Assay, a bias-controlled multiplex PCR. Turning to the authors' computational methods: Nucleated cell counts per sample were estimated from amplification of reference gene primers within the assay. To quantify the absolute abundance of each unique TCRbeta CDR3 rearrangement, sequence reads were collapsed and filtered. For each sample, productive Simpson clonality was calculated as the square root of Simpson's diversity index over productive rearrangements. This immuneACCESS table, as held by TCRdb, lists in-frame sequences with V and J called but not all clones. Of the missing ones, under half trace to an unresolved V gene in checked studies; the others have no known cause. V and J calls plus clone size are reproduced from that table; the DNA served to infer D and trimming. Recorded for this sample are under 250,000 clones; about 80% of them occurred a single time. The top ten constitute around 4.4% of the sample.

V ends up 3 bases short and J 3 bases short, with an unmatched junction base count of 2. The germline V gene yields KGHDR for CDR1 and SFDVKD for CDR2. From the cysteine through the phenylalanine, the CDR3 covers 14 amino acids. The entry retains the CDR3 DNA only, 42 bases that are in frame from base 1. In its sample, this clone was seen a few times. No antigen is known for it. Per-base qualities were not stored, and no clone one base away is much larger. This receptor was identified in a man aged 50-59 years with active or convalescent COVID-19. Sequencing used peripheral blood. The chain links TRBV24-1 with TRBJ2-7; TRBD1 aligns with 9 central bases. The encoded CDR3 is CATSDADRGYEQYF. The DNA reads TGTGCCACCAGTGATGCGGACAGGGGCTACGAGCAGTACTTC.